The rows below give T cell receptor beta chains drawn from one sample of a study of T cells in pancreatic ductal adenocarcinoma. The data were produced by immunoSEQ multiplex PCR, yet TCRdb's version contains in-frame clones alone and is incomplete. The table includes around 100,000 clones, roughly 96% detected once. The sequenced material came from PBMCs. Receptor source: a human donor with pancreatic ductal adenocarcinoma. CDR3s include the opening cysteine and the closing phenylalanine or tryptophan. Fields, in order: CDR3 protein, CDR3 DNA, clone size, V gene, J gene, D gene. D genes are given only for firm matches. Clone size is not always given. Where it is, it says once, few, many or a class for expanded clones.

CDR3 protein: CASSQARGYEQYF; CDR3 DNA: TGTGCCAGCAGCCAAGCCCGGGGATACGAGCAGTACTTC; clone size: -; V gene: TRBV4-2; J gene: TRBJ2-7; D gene: -
CDR3 protein: CASSWTSGSYEQYF; CDR3 DNA: TGCGCCAGCAGCTGGACTAGCGGGAGCTACGAGCAGTACTTC; clone size: -; V gene: TRBV5-1; J gene: TRBJ2-7; D gene: TRBD2
CDR3 protein: CASNRQTNTEAFF; CDR3 DNA: TGTGCCAGCAATCGACAGACGAACACTGAAGCTTTCTTT; clone size: once; V gene: TRBV19; J gene: TRBJ1-1; D gene: -
CDR3 protein: CASSSFYRGGTYEQYF; CDR3 DNA: TGTGCCAGCAGCTCCTTTTACAGGGGAGGCACCTACGAGCAGTACTTC; clone size: -; V gene: TRBV7-6; J gene: TRBJ2-7; D gene: -
CDR3 protein: CASSLPSRYGYTF; CDR3 DNA: TGTGCCAGCAGCTTGCCTTCCCGGTATGGCTACACCTTC; clone size: -; V gene: TRBV5-6; J gene: TRBJ1-2; D gene: -
CDR3 protein: CASSLQREVYEQYF; CDR3 DNA: TGCGCCAGCAGCTTGCAGCGGGAGGTCTACGAGCAGTACTTC; clone size: -; V gene: TRBV5-1; J gene: TRBJ2-7; D gene: TRBD2
CDR3 protein: CASSRLGASGSNEQFF; CDR3 DNA: TGTGCCAGCTCACGTCTCGGGGCTAGCGGGAGCAATGAGCAGTTCTTC; clone size: once; V gene: TRBV18; J gene: TRBJ2-1; D gene: TRBD2
CDR3 protein: CASSSPGGRANNEQFF; CDR3 DNA: TGTGCCAGCAGTTCCCCTGGGGGGAGAGCTAACAATGAGCAGTTCTTC; clone size: -; V gene: TRBV28; J gene: TRBJ2-1; D gene: -
CDR3 protein: CASSSAPGGANGELFF; CDR3 DNA: TGCGCCAGCAGCTCGGCCCCAGGGGGCGCAAACGGGGAGCTGTTTTTT; clone size: -; V gene: TRBV4-1; J gene: TRBJ2-2; D gene: TRBD1
CDR3 protein: CASGWRDPDTQYF; CDR3 DNA: TGTGCCAGCGGCTGGCGGGACCCAGATACGCAGTATTTT; clone size: -; V gene: TRBV6-1; J gene: TRBJ2-3; D gene: -
CDR3 protein: CASRTFQGFNEQYF; CDR3 DNA: TGTGCCAGCAGAACATTCCAGGGGTTCAACGAGCAGTACTTC; clone size: once; V gene: TRBV6-5; J gene: TRBJ2-7; D gene: -
CDR3 protein: CASSDLRFENDEQYF; CDR3 DNA: TGTGCCAGCAGTGACCTTCGGTTTGAAAATGACGAGCAGTACTTC; clone size: -; V gene: TRBV6-4; J gene: TRBJ2-7; D gene: -
CDR3 protein: CASSAAPTGQGRYEKLFF; CDR3 DNA: TGTGCCAGCAGCGCCGCACCGACCGGACAGGGGAGGTATGAAAAACTGTTTTTT; clone size: -; V gene: TRBV9; J gene: TRBJ1-4; D gene: TRBD1
CDR3 protein: CASSSLAGRNTGELFF; CDR3 DNA: TGTGCCAGCAGCTCCCTAGCGGGTAGGAACACCGGGGAGCTGTTTTTT; clone size: -; V gene: TRBV5-6; J gene: TRBJ2-2; D gene: TRBD2
CDR3 protein: CASRGENIQYF; CDR3 DNA: TGTGCCAGCAGGGGAGAAAACATTCAGTACTTC; clone size: -; V gene: TRBV28; J gene: TRBJ2-4; D gene: -
CDR3 protein: CASSSRMTGTEAFF; CDR3 DNA: TGTGCCAGCAGCTCCCGAATGACAGGGACTGAAGCTTTCTTT; clone size: -; V gene: TRBV7-9; J gene: TRBJ1-1; D gene: TRBD1
CDR3 protein: CASNFDRGNYEQYF; CDR3 DNA: TGTGCCAGCAATTTTGACAGGGGAAACTACGAGCAGTACTTC; clone size: few; V gene: TRBV6-1; J gene: TRBJ2-7; D gene: TRBD1
CDR3 protein: CASSDGTARNTIYF; CDR3 DNA: TGTGCCAGCAGTGATGGGACAGCCCGAAACACCATATATTTT; clone size: -; V gene: TRBV6-1; J gene: TRBJ1-3; D gene: TRBD1
CDR3 protein: CASSAWTQLYGYTF; CDR3 DNA: TGTGCCAGCAGTGCATGGACACAACTCTATGGCTACACCTTC; clone size: -; V gene: TRBV6-1; J gene: TRBJ1-2; D gene: -
CDR3 protein: CASSLGSRSGGEQYF; CDR3 DNA: TGTGCCAGCAGTTTGGGGAGTAGAAGCGGGGGCGAGCAGTACTTC; clone size: -; V gene: TRBV28; J gene: TRBJ2-7; D gene: TRBD2
CDR3 protein: CASSLAGVTAEQYF; CDR3 DNA: TGTGCCAGCAGTTTGGCGGGAGTGACTGCCGAGCAGTACTTC; clone size: few; V gene: TRBV28; J gene: TRBJ2-7; D gene: TRBD2
CDR3 protein: CASSTLQASGRSEQYF; CDR3 DNA: TGTGCCAGCAGTACACTCCAGGCTAGCGGGAGAAGCGAGCAGTACTTC; clone size: -; V gene: TRBV11-2; J gene: TRBJ2-7; D gene: TRBD2
CDR3 protein: CASSSATSGRPLTDTQYF; CDR3 DNA: TGCGCCAGCAGTTCAGCTACTAGCGGGAGGCCCCTCACAGATACGCAGTATTTT; clone size: -; V gene: TRBV5-1; J gene: TRBJ2-3; D gene: TRBD2
CDR3 protein: CSVEGSMDTQYF; CDR3 DNA: TGCAGCGTTGAAGGCTCTATGGATACGCAGTATTTT; clone size: -; V gene: TRBV29-1; J gene: TRBJ2-3; D gene: -
CDR3 protein: CASSSGQTYEQYF; CDR3 DNA: TGTGCCAGCAGCTCAGGACAAACCTACGAGCAGTACTTC; clone size: -; V gene: TRBV28; J gene: TRBJ2-7; D gene: -
CDR3 protein: CASSSSGLGSAYGYTF; CDR3 DNA: TGTGCCAGCAGCTCCAGCGGGTTGGGGTCGGCCTATGGCTACACCTTC; clone size: -; V gene: TRBV9; J gene: TRBJ1-2; D gene: -
CDR3 protein: CASSQQVYEQYF; CDR3 DNA: TGTGCCAGCAGCCAACAAGTCTACGAGCAGTACTTC; clone size: -; V gene: TRBV6-1; J gene: TRBJ2-7; D gene: -
CDR3 protein: CASSPDTEEAQYF; CDR3 DNA: TGTGCCAGCAGTCCCGATACGGAAGAGGCCCAGTACTTC; clone size: -; V gene: TRBV2; J gene: TRBJ2-5; D gene: -
CDR3 protein: CASSFLNYGYTF; CDR3 DNA: TGTGCCAGCAGCTTCCTCAACTATGGCTACACCTTC; clone size: once; V gene: TRBV7-9; J gene: TRBJ1-2; D gene: -
CDR3 protein: CASSSGDLNQPQHF; CDR3 DNA: TGTGCCAGTAGTAGCGGGGATCTCAATCAGCCCCAGCATTTT; clone size: -; V gene: TRBV19; J gene: TRBJ1-5; D gene: -
CDR3 protein: CASSPTKVRGDMYGYTF; CDR3 DNA: TGCGCCAGCAGCCCTACAAAGGTCAGGGGAGATATGTATGGCTACACCTTC; clone size: -; V gene: TRBV5-1; J gene: TRBJ1-2; D gene: -
CDR3 protein: CASSLTGTGNTEAFF; CDR3 DNA: TGTGCCAGCAGCTTGACCGGGACAGGGAACACTGAAGCTTTCTTT; clone size: -; V gene: TRBV5-8; J gene: TRBJ1-1; D gene: TRBD1
CDR3 protein: CASSPPRTGNEQFF; CDR3 DNA: TGTGCCAGCTCACCACCGAGGACTGGGAATGAGCAGTTCTTC; clone size: -; V gene: TRBV18; J gene: TRBJ2-1; D gene: -
CDR3 protein: CASSEVEDTQYF; CDR3 DNA: TGTGCCAGCAGTGAAGTTGAGGATACGCAGTATTTT; clone size: -; V gene: TRBV6-1; J gene: TRBJ2-3; D gene: -
CDR3 protein: CASVGGSYEQYF; CDR3 DNA: TGTGCCAGCGTAGGAGGGAGTTACGAGCAGTACTTC; clone size: -; V gene: TRBV27; J gene: TRBJ2-7; D gene: -
CDR3 protein: CASSFGQSPSSGNTIYF; CDR3 DNA: TGTGCCAGCAGCTTCGGACAGAGCCCGTCCTCTGGAAACACCATATATTTT; clone size: -; V gene: TRBV9; J gene: TRBJ1-3; D gene: -
CDR3 protein: CASSPHPGTDTQYF; CDR3 DNA: TGTGCCAGCAGCCCGCATCCAGGCACAGATACGCAGTATTTT; clone size: -; V gene: TRBV5-4; J gene: TRBJ2-3; D gene: -
CDR3 protein: CASSLGGGVNEQFF; CDR3 DNA: TGCGCCAGCAGCCTGGGGGGAGGGGTGAATGAGCAGTTCTTC; clone size: -; V gene: TRBV5-1; J gene: TRBJ2-1; D gene: TRBD2
CDR3 protein: CASRAEGDTQYF; CDR3 DNA: TGCGCCAGCCGGGCCGAGGGAGATACGCAGTATTTT; clone size: -; V gene: TRBV5-1; J gene: TRBJ2-3; D gene: -
CDR3 protein: CASSGNPGVLAGYTF; CDR3 DNA: TGTGCCAGCAGCGGCAATCCGGGGGTTTTGGCTGGCTACACCTTC; clone size: -; V gene: TRBV5-5; J gene: TRBJ1-2; D gene: -
CDR3 protein: CASSILQEFSYEQYF; CDR3 DNA: TGCGCCAGCAGTATACTACAGGAATTCTCCTACGAGCAGTACTTC; clone size: -; V gene: TRBV10-1; J gene: TRBJ2-7; D gene: -